These T cell receptor beta chains were read from a single sample in a study of T cell changes during pregnancy in multiple sclerosis. Method: immunoSEQ multiplex PCR; TCRdb's copy keeps in-frame clones and lacks some. The table lists some 93,000 clones, around 94% of them singletons. The sequenced sample was peripheral blood, obtained after pregnancy. All receptors come from a female donor with multiple sclerosis, enrolled in a pregnancy study. The CDR3 runs from the conserved cysteine through the conserved F or W. A D gene is named only where the DNA matches it firmly. Size is omitted from some rows. Given values are once, few, many or a class for expanded clones.

14,TRBJ1-6,TRBV6-5,TRBD1,once,TGTGCCAGCAGGACAGGGGGCGAGAATTCACCCCTCCACTTT,CASRTGGENSPLHF
13,TRBJ1-1,TRBV7-8,NA,NA,TGTGCCAGCAGCTCAAGCGGTCACACTGAAGCTTTCTTT,CASSSSGHTEAFF
18,TRBJ2-1,TRBV4-2,TRBD2,NA,TGTGCCAGCAGCCAAGACCCCCTGGGACTAGCGGGAGACAATGAGCAGTTCTTC,CASSQDPLGLAGDNEQFF
13,TRBJ2-5,TRBV29-1,NA,NA,TGCAGCGTTTCGGCGGAGCCACAAGAGACCCAGTACTTC,CSVSAEPQETQYF
16,TRBJ1-6,TRBV6-1,TRBD1,NA,TGTGCCAGCAGTGAACTCCCAGGGGGAGAATCTTCACCCCTCCACTTT,CASSELPGGESSPLHF
14,TRBJ1-2,TRBV12-5,NA,NA,TGTGCTAGTGGTTTCCTGACAGCTAACTATGGCTACACCTTC,CASGFLTANYGYTF
17,TRBJ2-6,TRBV11-2,NA,few,TGTGCCAGCAGCTCGTCAGGGGTTCGGTCTGGGGCCAACGTCCTGACTTTC,CASSSSGVRSGANVLTF
11,TRBJ2-4,TRBV27,NA,NA,TGTGCCAGCATCGAGGGAAGCATTCAGTACTTC,CASIEGSIQYF
14,TRBJ2-5,TRBV5-1,NA,NA,TGCGCCAGCAGCTTGGGACAGTTATCAGAGACCCAGTACTTC,CASSLGQLSETQYF
15,TRBJ1-1,TRBV10-3,NA,few,TGTGCCATCAGTGAGTCGTACGGGATAGAGACTGAAGCTTTCTTT,CAISESYGIETEAFF
15,TRBJ2-7,TRBV6-5,TRBD2,once,TGTGCCAGCAGTCCCCTAACTAGCGGAGATTACGAGCAGTACTTC,CASSPLTSGDYEQYF